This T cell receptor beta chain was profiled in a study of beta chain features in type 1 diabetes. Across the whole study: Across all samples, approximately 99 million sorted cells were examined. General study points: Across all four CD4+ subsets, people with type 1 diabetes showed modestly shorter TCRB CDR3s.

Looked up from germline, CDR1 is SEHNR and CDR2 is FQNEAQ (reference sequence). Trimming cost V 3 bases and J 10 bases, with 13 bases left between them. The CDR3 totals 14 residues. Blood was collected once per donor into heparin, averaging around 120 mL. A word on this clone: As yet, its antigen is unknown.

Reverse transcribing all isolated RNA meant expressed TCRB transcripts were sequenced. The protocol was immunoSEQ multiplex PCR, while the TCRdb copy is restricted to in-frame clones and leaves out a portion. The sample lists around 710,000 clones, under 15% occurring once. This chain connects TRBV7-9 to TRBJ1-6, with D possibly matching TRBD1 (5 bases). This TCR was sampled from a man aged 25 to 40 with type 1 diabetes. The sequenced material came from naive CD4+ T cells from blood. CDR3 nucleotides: TGTGCCAGCAGCTTTATAGGGGACGAATCACCCCTCCACTTT. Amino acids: CASSFIGDESPLHF.